A single sample gave rise to the 2 T cell receptor beta chains below, sequenced in a study of monozygotic twins with inflammatory bowel disease (dated by TCRdb to the late 2010s). Library prep was done by 5' RACE. The sequencing machine was an Illumina HiSeq 2500. The reads were reprocessed in TCRdb, with one entry per CDR3 protein sequence and no accompanying DNA. The sample's clone listing holds 150,000 to 200,000 distinct CDR3 sequences. Approximately 7.4% of the sample comes from the top ten. Material for sequencing was blood. The receptor set was obtained from a human donor with ulcerative colitis or Crohn's disease, or a healthy co-twin of an affected twin (not recorded which).

The rearrangement links TRBV20-1 to TRBJ2-5; lacking DNA, the TRBD1 call made by TCRdb goes unchecked. The V gene's germline CDR1 is DFQATT and CDR2 SNEGSKA (reference sequence). The CDR3 is made up of 15 amino acids. The CDR3 sequence is CNTVPGTGGSETQYF.

The chain employs TRBV10-3 and TRBJ1-2. The germline V gene has CDR1 ENHRY and CDR2 SYGVKD. This CDR3 has 13 residues. The CDR3: CAISDGGLYGYTF.